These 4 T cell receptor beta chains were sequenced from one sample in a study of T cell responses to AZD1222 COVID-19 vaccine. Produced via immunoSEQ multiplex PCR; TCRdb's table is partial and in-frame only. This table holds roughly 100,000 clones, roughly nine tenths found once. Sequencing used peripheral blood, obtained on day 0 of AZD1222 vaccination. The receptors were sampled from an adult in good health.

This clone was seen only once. The CDR3 DNA reads TGTGCCTGGGGGGATAGCCCGCTAGCCCTCCACTTT. Its protein product is CAWGDSPLALHF. V usage is TRBV30 and J usage is TRBJ1-6; D remains unclear. The CDR3 contains 12 residues. The V gene's germline CDR1 is GTSNPN and CDR2 SVGIG (reference sequence). Deletions cut 5 bases from V and 14 bases from J, with 16 bases between.

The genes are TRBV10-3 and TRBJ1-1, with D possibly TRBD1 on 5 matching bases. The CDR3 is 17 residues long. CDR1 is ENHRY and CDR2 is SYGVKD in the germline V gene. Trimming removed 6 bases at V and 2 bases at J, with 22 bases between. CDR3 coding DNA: TGTGCCATCAGCAGTGGGGAGGGCCGAGGGGATAACACTGAAGCTTTCTTT. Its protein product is CAISSGEGRGDNTEAFF.

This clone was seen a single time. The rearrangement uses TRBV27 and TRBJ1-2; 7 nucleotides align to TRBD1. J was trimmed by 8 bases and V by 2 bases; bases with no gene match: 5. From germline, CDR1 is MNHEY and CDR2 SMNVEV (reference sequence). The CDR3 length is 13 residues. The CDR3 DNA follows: TGTGCCAGCAGTTTACGACAGGGAGGAGGCTACACCTTC. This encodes CASSLRQGGGYTF.

CDR3 region: CASSVTGGTHNEQFF. CDR3 coding DNA: TGTGCCAGCAGCGTTACAGGGGGCACCCACAATGAGCAGTTCTTC. The rearrangement links TRBV9 to TRBJ2-1, with 9 bases fitting TRBD1. With V trimmed by 2 bases and J by 5 bases, 5 bases remained unmatched. This CDR3 is 15 amino acids long. Germline loops: CDR1 SGDLS, CDR2 YYNGEE.